This TCR beta chain was captured in a study of long-term antiretroviral therapy in people with HIV. The CDR3 has 16 amino acids. Per germline, CDR1 SGHTA and CDR2 FQGNSA. V was clipped by 1 base and J by 2 bases, with 13 bases between them. Specimens retained about 1-10 million cryopreserved PBMC preceding DNA extraction. Version v3.0 of the immunoSEQ assay was performed at survey level. The table came from immunoSEQ multiplex PCR; TCRdb's copy has only in-frame clones and leaves some out. The table records around 11,000 clones, roughly 90% of them present only once. The chain employs TRBV7-2 and TRBJ2-3; possibly TRBD2 for D (6 bases). The TCR comes from a woman between 35 and 50 years old with HIV. The sample here was unsorted PBMCs, taken 0.2 years before starting antiretroviral therapy. The CDR3 DNA reads TGTGCCAGCAGCTTAGAGGAGTGGGGGGTCACAGATACGCAGTATTTT. Its translation: CASSLEEWGVTDTQYF.